This entry lists 9 T cell receptor beta chains sequenced from one sample in a study of blood T cells in healthy people across ages. A second PCR, run for about 7 to 12 cycles, used a sample-barcoded 5' primer plus a J-beta primer mix. One entry per CDR3 protein results from TCRdb running MiXCR on the 5' RACE reads. The table has fewer than 900,000 distinct CDR3 sequences, roughly 44% seen once; the top ten hold more than 20%. The source material was blood. Receptors were obtained from a woman aged 60-75 years in good health.

The table lists this clonotype with many counts. V usage is TRBV20-1 and J usage is TRBJ2-3; TRBD2 aligns across 8 bases. Germline trimming cut 6 bases from V and 5 bases from J; bases unmatched to any gene: 10. Germline values: CDR1 DFQATT, CDR2 SNEGSKA (reference sequence). The CDR3 totals 14 residues. The CDR3 bases are TGCAGTGCCATCAGCGGGGGCCCGGGAGATACGCAGTATTTT. As protein: CSAISGGPGDTQYF.

The chain uses TRBV3-1 and TRBJ2-4; TRBD1 agrees at 9 bases. V dropped 7 bases and J dropped 0; count of bases not matched to a gene: 7. This CDR3 spans 16 amino acids. CDR1 and CDR2 (germline): LGHDT, YNNKEL (reference sequence). CDR3 bases: TGTGCCAGCAAGGAGGGGACAGGGATAGCCAAAAACATTCAGTACTTC. Translation gives CASKEGTGIAKNIQYF.

The rearrangement links TRBV3-1 to TRBJ1-2, with unresolved D. The CDR3 is made up of 15 amino acids. With 4 bases removed from V and 8 bases from J, the gap between germline ends came to 20 bases. Germline CDR1 is LGHDT and CDR2 is YNNKEL (reference sequence). The CDR3 protein is CASSPRGTQTGGYTF. The CDR3 DNA reads TGTGCCAGCAGCCCCCGGGGTACACAAACGGGAGGCTACACCTTC.

This clonotype was counted between two and nine times. The J gene is TRBJ2-3, the V gene TRBV11-2; 7 bases fit TRBD2. Germline values: CDR1 SGHAT, CDR2 FQNNGV. The CDR3 spans 16 residues. V was pared by 3 bases and J by 2 bases, with 8 bases of the junction left unmatched. CDR3 DNA: TGTGCCAGCAGCTTCGTCGGGACTATAAACACAGATACGCAGTATTTT. The encoded protein is CASSFVGTINTDTQYF.

This clonotype was counted ten times or more. The chain combines TRBV5-1 with TRBJ2-3; D might be TRBD1 or TRBD2, each matching 5 bases. Germline loops: CDR1 SGHRS, CDR2 YFSETQ. V gave up 0 bases and J gave up 5 bases, with 13 bases separating them. This CDR3 is 15 amino acids long. The CDR3 bases are TGCGCCAGCAGCTTGGTACGACGGGGCCGAGATACGCAGTATTTT. It translates to CASSLVRRGRDTQYF.

This clonotype appeared a single time. J is TRBJ2-5 and V is TRBV20-1, with TRBD2 as a possible D gene (6 bases). This CDR3 has 14 residues. CDR1 DFQATT and CDR2 SNEGSKA come from the germline V gene (reference sequence). V lost 2 bases to trimming and J lost 1 base, with 11 bases between them. The CDR3 bases are TGCAGTGCTAGACTACGGAGGGTCCAAGAGACCCAGTACTTC. Its protein product is CSARLRRVQETQYF.

The chain recombines TRBV18 with TRBJ1-5; D unclear. Germline CDR1 reads KGHSH; CDR2 reads LQKENI. Between the trimmed V and J ends, which lost 3 bases and 4 bases, there was a span of 7 bases. The CDR3 is 13 amino acids. CDR3 amino acids: CASSPEWNQPQHF. The CDR3 DNA reads TGTGCCAGCTCACCGGAGTGGAATCAGCCCCAGCATTTT.

This chain links TRBV28 with TRBJ2-7; maybe TRBD1 (6 bases). The V end lost 5 bases, the J end lost 5 bases, and 19 bases lay between the germline ends. Germline V gene lookup returns CDR1 MDHEN and CDR2 SYDVKM. This CDR3 comprises 15 residues. The CDR3 loop is CASSRLNRVRDEQYF. CDR3 bases: TGTGCCAGCAGTCGCCTCAACAGGGTCCGGGACGAGCAGTACTTC.

The chain recombines TRBV28 with TRBJ1-2, with TRBD1 as a possible D gene (6 bases). This CDR3 comprises 13 residues. Germline CDR1 reads MDHEN; CDR2 reads SYDVKM. V shed 7 bases and J shed 5 bases, with 14 bases lying between them. CDR3 nucleotide sequence: TGTGCCAGCACGGGCAGGGGCAGTTATGGCTACACCTTC. It codes for CASTGRGSYGYTF.